The T cell receptor (beta chain) under discussion was sequenced for a study of CD8 T cells in ankylosing spondylitis. Study-wide findings and caveats: What seemed typical of ankylosing spondylitis blood was a TCR beta motif built from roughly eight highly homologous variants. Certain motif variants had earlier appeared in reactive arthritis synovial fluid and blood. Reports say disease-linked clones showed up significantly more in matched ankylosing spondylitis synovial fluid. Relatively rare in peripheral blood, disease-linked clones were also CD8+.

J lost 6 bases, V lost 3 bases, and 6 bases had no gene match. This CDR3 spans 14 amino acids. Germline values: CDR1 DFQATT, CDR2 SNEGSKA (reference sequence). Generation of TCR beta libraries employed quantitative 5'-RACE incorporating molecular barcodes. TCRdb itself ran the 5' RACE reads through MiXCR, one entry per CDR3 protein. The sample yields about 480,000 distinct CDR3 sequences, roughly 15% seen once. Concerning this clonotype: Its specificity is not known.

Sequencing used blood, either unsorted or a sorted T cell fraction (not recorded which). The rearrangement joins TRBV20-1 to TRBJ2-7, with 12 positions matching TRBD2. This TCR was sampled from a male donor with ankylosing spondylitis. The CDR3 loop is CSARRSSGRGEQYF. The DNA for the CDR3 is TGCAGTGCTAGGAGGTCTAGCGGGAGGGGCGAGCAGTACTTC.